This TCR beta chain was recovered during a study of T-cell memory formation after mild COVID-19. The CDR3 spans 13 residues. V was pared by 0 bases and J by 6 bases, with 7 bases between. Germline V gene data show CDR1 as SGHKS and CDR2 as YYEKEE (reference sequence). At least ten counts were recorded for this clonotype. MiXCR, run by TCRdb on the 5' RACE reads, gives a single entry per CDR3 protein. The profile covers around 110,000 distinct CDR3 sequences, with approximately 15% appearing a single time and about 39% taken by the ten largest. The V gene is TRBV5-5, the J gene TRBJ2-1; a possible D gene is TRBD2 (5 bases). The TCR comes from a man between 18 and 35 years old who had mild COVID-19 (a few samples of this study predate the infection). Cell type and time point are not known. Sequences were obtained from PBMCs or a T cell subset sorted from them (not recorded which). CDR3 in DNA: TGTGCCAGCAGCTTGGCCGCGGGCAATGAGCAGTTCTTC. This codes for CASSLAAGNEQFF.